The 8 T cell receptor beta chains below come from one sample, sequenced in a study of spatial heterogeneity in lung cancer. Sample time point: sample taken at primary tumor resection. Whole RNA, isolated from tumor, nontumor lung or frozen PBMC, was sequenced without prior sorting. MiXCR, run by TCRdb on the 5' RACE reads, gives a single entry per CDR3 protein. The sample has 77,000 or so distinct CDR3 sequences, under 25% seen once. Sequencing was performed on PBMCs, taken at surgery. All receptors come from a male donor with early-stage non-small cell lung cancer.

There are many counts of this clonotype. The chain has TRBV13 and TRBJ2-2; weak D call: TRBD2 (6 bases). The CDR3 consists of 17 residues. Germline CDR1 is PRHDT and CDR2 is FYEKMQ (reference sequence). Trimming removed 5 bases at V and 1 base at J, with 17 bases between. CDR3 bases: TGTGCCAGCAGCCCACCTCGGGGCGGGGAGAACACCGGGGAGCTGTTTTTT. It encodes CASSPPRGGENTGELFF.

This clonotype was counted only a few times. The chain is built from TRBV29-1 and TRBJ2-2; 8 positions agree with TRBD1. Trimming removed 2 bases from V and 2 bases from J; junction bases left unmatched: 7. The CDR3 consists of 16 residues. Germline CDR1 is SQVTM and CDR2 is ANQGSEA. CDR3 in amino acids: CSVEPGTGENTGELFF. The CDR3 nucleotides are TGCAGCGTTGAACCAGGGACAGGTGAAAACACCGGGGAGCTGTTTTTT.

The rearrangement joins TRBV5-1 to TRBJ1-6; D not certain. The V gene lost 7 bases and the J gene lost 7 bases, with 15 bases spanning the gap. The CDR3 sequence is 14 residues long. CDR1 and CDR2 (germline): SGHRS, YFSETQ. The DNA for the CDR3 is TGCGCCAGCCGCGGACGACAATCGAATTCACCCCTCCACTTT. Amino acids: CASRGRQSNSPLHF.

This chain joins TRBV11-2 and TRBJ2-3, with 8 bases that match TRBD2. This CDR3 spans 17 amino acids. Losses at the gene ends were 1 base for V and 2 bases for J; bases not matched to a gene: 8. Germline V gives CDR1 SGHAT, CDR2 FQNNGV. CDR3: CASSLGASGFNTDTQYF. The CDR3 DNA follows: TGTGCCAGCAGCTTAGGGGCTAGCGGGTTTAACACAGATACGCAGTATTTT.

This clonotype was counted at least ten times. This chain's CDR3 is CSARDGDGSGNTIYF. CDR3 bases: TGCAGTGCTAGAGATGGGGACGGCTCTGGAAACACCATATATTTT. The V call is TRBV20-1, the J call TRBJ1-3, with a weak D call TRBD1 (5 bases). V was trimmed by 0 bases and J by 0 bases, leaving 9 bases between them. The CDR3 spans 15 residues. CDR1 and CDR2 (germline): DFQATT, SNEGSKA (reference sequence).

This clonotype showed up just a few times. The CDR3 loop is CASSPRGTGGNEQFF. CDR3 bases: TGTGCCAGCAGCCCCCGGGGGACTGGGGGCAATGAGCAGTTCTTC. This chain links TRBV12-3 or TRBV12-4 with TRBJ2-1; D is perhaps TRBD2 (6 bases). The CDR3 has 15 amino acids. The germline V and J ends were trimmed by 6 bases and 6 bases, with 18 bases remaining between them.

This clonotype was detected ten times or more. This sequence joins TRBV27 and TRBJ2-7; TRBD1 is a possible D gene (5 bases). Trimming removed 3 bases at V and 6 bases at J, with 15 bases between. The CDR3 runs 14 residues. Germline loops: CDR1 MNHEY, CDR2 SMNVEV (reference sequence). For the CDR3, the DNA is TGTGCCAGCAGTTTCACCCCGACAGCCCCCGAGCAGTACTTC. It specifies CASSFTPTAPEQYF.

This clonotype was counted ten times or more. V usage is TRBV27 and J usage is TRBJ2-5; no firm D call. The CDR3 runs 14 residues. Germline CDR1 MNHEY, CDR2 SMNVEV (reference sequence). V was clipped by 6 bases and J by 4 bases, with 15 bases between them. CDR3 loop: CASRRAWGSETQYF. The DNA for the CDR3 is TGTGCCAGCAGGCGTGCGTGGGGATCAGAGACCCAGTACTTC.